The rows below give T cell receptor beta chains drawn from one sample of a study of early stage breast cancer tumors. Sequencing was performed with immunoSEQ multiplex PCR; in TCRdb, only in-frame clones are kept and a portion is missing. The repertoire has about 9,600 clones, approximately 70% of them found once; the top ten carry over 6%. The specimen sequenced was breast tumor tissue. The receptor set was obtained from a person in their fifties with breast cancer. Both conserved end residues are part of each CDR3. The D gene is left open where the match is weak. Some rows have no size entry. The others give once, few or many, or a class for an expanded clone.

TRBJ1-2	-	TRBV7-5	-	CARSSRQGGYTF	TGTGCCAGAAGCTCGCGACAGGGGGGCTACACCTTC
TRBJ2-5	-	TRBV27	TRBD1	CASTKTTGGIETQYF	TGTGCCAGTACAAAGACAACAGGGGGCATCGAGACCCAGTACTTC
TRBJ2-7	-	TRBV6-1	-	CASSPGVGQYF	TGTGCCAGCAGCCCAGGGGTCGGGCAGTACTTC
TRBJ2-3	-	TRBV9	TRBD2	CASSPTSGGVDTQYF	TGTGCCAGCAGCCCCACTAGCGGGGGGGTCGATACGCAGTATTTT
TRBJ2-7	few	TRBV2	-	CASSEQGFNEQYF	TGTGCCAGCAGTGAACAGGGATTCAACGAGCAGTACTTC
TRBJ1-1	-	TRBV19	-	CASSIQGGEAFF	TGTGCCAGTAGCATCCAGGGTGGTGAAGCTTTCTTT
TRBJ2-6	-	TRBV30	-	CAWRTSGANVLTF	TGTGCCTGGAGGACGTCTGGGGCCAACGTCCTGACTTTC
TRBJ1-1	-	TRBV5-6	-	CASSSALDEAFF	TGTGCCAGCAGCTCGGCGTTGGATGAAGCTTTCTTT
TRBJ1-2	-	TRBV2	-	CASMGRSPSTYGYTF	TGTGCCAGCATGGGAAGATCGCCCTCAACCTATGGCTACACCTTC
TRBJ1-6	few	TRBV2	-	CASRVRVNSPLHF	TGTGCCAGCAGGGTCAGGGTTAATTCACCCCTCCACTTT
TRBJ2-3	few	TRBV7-2	-	CASSAFGGDSDTQYF	TGTGCCAGCAGCGCTTTTGGGGGAGATTCAGATACGCAGTATTTT
TRBJ2-2	few	TRBV5-4	-	CASSLRRGGIGELFF	TGTGCCAGCAGCTTACGAAGAGGGGGGATCGGGGAGCTGTTTTTT
TRBJ2-1	few	TRBV15	-	CATSRKSSYNEQFF	TGTGCCACCAGCAGAAAGAGCTCCTACAATGAGCAGTTCTTC
TRBJ1-2	-	TRBV25-1	-	CASSEQAGPYGYTF	TGTGCCAGCAGTGAACAGGCAGGGCCCTATGGCTACACCTTC
TRBJ2-3	-	TRBV10-1	-	CASSPLLSTDTQYF	TGCGCCAGCAGCCCGTTACTTAGCACAGATACGCAGTATTTT
TRBJ2-5	few	TRBV5-1	-	CASSNRLPWGETQYF	TGCGCCAGCAGCAACAGACTACCTTGGGGGGAGACCCAGTACTTC
TRBJ2-1	-	TRBV25-1	-	CASSDTGSAFF	TGTGCCAGCAGTGACACAGGGAGCGCGTTCTTC
TRBJ1-4	-	TRBV7-9	-	CASSRRIATNEKLFF	TGTGCCAGCAGCCGTAGAATAGCAACTAATGAAAAACTGTTTTTT
TRBJ2-1	-	TRBV6-1	TRBD1	CASSEQDRDFF	TGTGCCAGCAGTGAACAGGACAGGGATTTCTTC
TRBJ2-1	-	TRBV14	TRBD1	CASSRRPGTGVNEQFF	TGTGCCAGCAGCCGCCGTCCCGGGACAGGGGTCAATGAGCAGTTCTTC
TRBJ2-7	-	TRBV5-6	TRBD2	CASSASLAGGAYEQYF	TGTGCCAGCAGCGCCTCACTAGCGGGAGGTGCTTACGAGCAGTACTTC
TRBJ2-1	-	TRBV9	TRBD2	CASSVEGASGRSGHEQFF	TGTGCCAGCAGCGTAGAGGGGGCTAGCGGGAGGTCCGGGCATGAGCAGTTCTTC
TRBJ1-1	medium-sized	TRBV5-6	-	CASSLEDLEMNTEAFF	TGTGCCAGCAGCTTAGAGGATCTGGAGATGAACACTGAAGCTTTCTTT
TRBJ2-2	-	TRBV5-1	TRBD1	CASSENRGNTGELFF	TGCGCCAGCAGCGAAAACAGGGGGAACACCGGGGAGCTGTTTTTT
TRBJ2-1	-	TRBV19	-	CASSSHESSYNEQFF	TGTGCCAGTAGTTCCCATGAAAGCTCCTACAATGAGCAGTTCTTC
TRBJ2-3	few	TRBV7-9	TRBD2	CASSLGGSGRASTQYF	TGTGCCAGCAGCTTAGGGGGCAGCGGGAGGGCTTCTACGCAGTATTTT
TRBJ1-3	-	TRBV9	TRBD1	CASSSWTGLSSGNTIYF	TGTGCCAGCAGCTCTTGGACAGGACTCTCCTCTGGAAACACCATATATTTT
TRBJ2-2	-	TRBV4-1	TRBD2	CASSQFSGRSGELFF	TGCGCCAGCAGCCAATTTAGCGGGAGATCCGGGGAGCTGTTTTTT
TRBJ2-1	-	TRBV5-1	-	CASSLEGLTLNEQFF	TGCGCCAGCAGCTTGGAGGGACTGACCTTAAATGAGCAGTTCTTC
TRBJ1-4	-	TRBV6-6	-	CASSLRTRPEKLFF	TGTGCCAGCAGTTTGAGGACCCGGCCCGAAAAACTGTTTTTT
TRBJ2-1	-	TRBV7-6	-	CASSLGRGSEQFF	TGTGCCAGCAGCTTAGGTCGAGGGAGTGAGCAGTTCTTC